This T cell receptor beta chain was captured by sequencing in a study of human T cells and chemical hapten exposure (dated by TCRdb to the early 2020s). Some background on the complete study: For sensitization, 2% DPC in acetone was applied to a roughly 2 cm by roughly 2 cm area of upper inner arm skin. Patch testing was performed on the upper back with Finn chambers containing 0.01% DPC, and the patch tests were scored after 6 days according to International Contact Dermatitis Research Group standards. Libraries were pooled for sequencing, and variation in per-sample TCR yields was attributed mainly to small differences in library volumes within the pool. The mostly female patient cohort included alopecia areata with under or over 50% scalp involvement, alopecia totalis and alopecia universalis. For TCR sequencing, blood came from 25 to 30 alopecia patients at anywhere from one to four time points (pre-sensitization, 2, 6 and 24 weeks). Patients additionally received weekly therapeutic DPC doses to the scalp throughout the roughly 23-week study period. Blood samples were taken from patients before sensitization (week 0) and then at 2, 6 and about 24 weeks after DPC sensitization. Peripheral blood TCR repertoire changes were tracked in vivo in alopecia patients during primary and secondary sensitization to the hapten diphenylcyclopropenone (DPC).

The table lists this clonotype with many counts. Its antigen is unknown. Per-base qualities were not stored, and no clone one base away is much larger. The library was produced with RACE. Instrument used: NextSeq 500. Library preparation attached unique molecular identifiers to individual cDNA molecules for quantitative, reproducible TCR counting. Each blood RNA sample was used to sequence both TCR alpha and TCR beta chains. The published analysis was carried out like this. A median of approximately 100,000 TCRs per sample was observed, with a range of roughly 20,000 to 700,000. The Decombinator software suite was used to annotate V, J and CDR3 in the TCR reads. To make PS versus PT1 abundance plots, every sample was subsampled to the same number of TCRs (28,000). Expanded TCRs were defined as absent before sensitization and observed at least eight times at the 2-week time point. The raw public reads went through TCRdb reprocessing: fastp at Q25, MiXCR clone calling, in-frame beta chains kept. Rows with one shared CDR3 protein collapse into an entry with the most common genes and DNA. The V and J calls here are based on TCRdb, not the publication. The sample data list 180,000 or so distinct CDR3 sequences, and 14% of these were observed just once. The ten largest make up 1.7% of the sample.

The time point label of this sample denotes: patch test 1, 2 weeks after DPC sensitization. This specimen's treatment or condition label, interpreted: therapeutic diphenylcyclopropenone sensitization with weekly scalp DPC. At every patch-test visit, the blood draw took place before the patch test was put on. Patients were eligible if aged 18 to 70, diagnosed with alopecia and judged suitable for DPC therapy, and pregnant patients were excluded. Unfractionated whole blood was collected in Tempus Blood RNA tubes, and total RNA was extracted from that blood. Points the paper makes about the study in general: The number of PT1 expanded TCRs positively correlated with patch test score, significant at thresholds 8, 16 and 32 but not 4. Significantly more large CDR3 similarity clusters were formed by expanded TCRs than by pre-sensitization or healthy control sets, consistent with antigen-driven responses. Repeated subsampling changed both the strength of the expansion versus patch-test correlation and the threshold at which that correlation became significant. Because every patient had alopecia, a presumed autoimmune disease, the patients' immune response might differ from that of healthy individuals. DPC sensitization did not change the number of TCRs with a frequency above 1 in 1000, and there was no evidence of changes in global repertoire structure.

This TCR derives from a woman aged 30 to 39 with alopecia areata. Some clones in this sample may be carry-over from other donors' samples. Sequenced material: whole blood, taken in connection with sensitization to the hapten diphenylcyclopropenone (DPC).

The DNA is TGTGCCAGCAGCCTGGACAGGGGGCAAGGTGGCTACACCTTC. This is translated as CASSLDRGQGGYTF. The chain employs TRBV7-2 and TRBJ1-2, with 11 bases aligning to TRBD1. Measured from the cysteine to the phenylalanine, the CDR3 is 14 residues long. The retained sequence is limited to the CDR3, 42 bases, with the frame set at the first base. V and J are trimmed by 5 bases and 7 bases, and the gene matches miss 6 bases of the junction. The germline V gene specifies SGHTA as CDR1 and FQGNSA as CDR2.